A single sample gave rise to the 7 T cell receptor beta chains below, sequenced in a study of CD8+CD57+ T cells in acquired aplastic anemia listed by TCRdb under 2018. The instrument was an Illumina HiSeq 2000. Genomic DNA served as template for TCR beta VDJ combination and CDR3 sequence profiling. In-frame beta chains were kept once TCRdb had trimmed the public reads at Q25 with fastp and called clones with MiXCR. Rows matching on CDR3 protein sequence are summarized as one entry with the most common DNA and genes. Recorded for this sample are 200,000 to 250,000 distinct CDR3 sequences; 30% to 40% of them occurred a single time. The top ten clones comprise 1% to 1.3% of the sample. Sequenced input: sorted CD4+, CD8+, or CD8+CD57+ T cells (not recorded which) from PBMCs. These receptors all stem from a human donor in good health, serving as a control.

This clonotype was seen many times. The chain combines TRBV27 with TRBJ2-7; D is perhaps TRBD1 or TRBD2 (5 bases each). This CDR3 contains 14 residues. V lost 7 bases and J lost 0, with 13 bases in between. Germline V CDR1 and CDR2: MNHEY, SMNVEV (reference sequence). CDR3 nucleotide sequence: TGTGCCAGCAAACGGGACGCGAGCTCCTACGAGCAGTACTTC. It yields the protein CASKRDASSYEQYF.

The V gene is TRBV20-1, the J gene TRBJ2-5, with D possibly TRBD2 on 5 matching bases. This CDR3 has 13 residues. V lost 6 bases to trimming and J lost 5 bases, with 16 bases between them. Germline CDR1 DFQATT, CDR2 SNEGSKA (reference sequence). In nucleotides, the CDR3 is TGCAGTGCGTCGGGATTTTCGGGCGAGACCCAGTACTTC. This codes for CSASGFSGETQYF.

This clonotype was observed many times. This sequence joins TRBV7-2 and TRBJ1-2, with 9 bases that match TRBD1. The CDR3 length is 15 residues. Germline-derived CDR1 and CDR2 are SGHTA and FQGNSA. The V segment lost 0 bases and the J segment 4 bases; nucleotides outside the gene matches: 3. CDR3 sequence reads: CASSLAGTGLYGYTF. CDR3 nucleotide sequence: TGTGCCAGCAGCTTAGCGGGGACAGGGCTCTATGGCTACACCTTC.

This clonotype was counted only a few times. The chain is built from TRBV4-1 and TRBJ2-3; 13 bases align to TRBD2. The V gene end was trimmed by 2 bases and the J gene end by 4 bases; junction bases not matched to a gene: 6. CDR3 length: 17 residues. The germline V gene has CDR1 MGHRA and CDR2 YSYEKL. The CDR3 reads CASSQRGLAGVADTQYF. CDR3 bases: TGCGCCAGCAGCCAACGAGGACTAGCGGGAGTTGCAGATACGCAGTATTTT.

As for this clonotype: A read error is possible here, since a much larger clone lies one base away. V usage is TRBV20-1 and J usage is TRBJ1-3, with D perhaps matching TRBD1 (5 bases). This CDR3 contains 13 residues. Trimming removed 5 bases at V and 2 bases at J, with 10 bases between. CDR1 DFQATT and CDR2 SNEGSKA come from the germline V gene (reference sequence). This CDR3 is CSASGRAGNTIYF. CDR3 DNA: TGCAGTGCTTCGGGCAGGGCTGGAAACACCATATATTTT.

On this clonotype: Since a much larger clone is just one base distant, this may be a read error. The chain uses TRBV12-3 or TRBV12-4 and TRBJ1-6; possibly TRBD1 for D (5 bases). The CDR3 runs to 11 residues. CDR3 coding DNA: TGTGCCAGCAGTGGGGGGGGTCCCCTCTACTTT. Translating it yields CASSGGGPLYF.

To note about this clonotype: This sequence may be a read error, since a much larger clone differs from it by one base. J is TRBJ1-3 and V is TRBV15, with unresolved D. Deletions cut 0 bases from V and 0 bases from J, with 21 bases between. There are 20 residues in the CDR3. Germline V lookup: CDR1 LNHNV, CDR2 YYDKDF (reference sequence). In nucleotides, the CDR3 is TGTGCCACCAGCAGAGATTACTGTAGTACCGGGTCTCGCTCTGGAAACACCATATATTTT. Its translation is CATSRDYCSTGSRSGNTIYF.